This entry lists 5 T cell receptor beta chains sequenced from one sample in a study of chronic HIV infection and antiretroviral therapy. MiXCR, run by TCRdb on the 5' RACE reads, gives a single entry per CDR3 protein. The sample has approximately 47,000 distinct CDR3 sequences; about 19% are singletons. Sequenced sample: peripheral blood. The receptor source for this set is an adult who had HIV and had not received antiretroviral therapy, or was an uninfected healthy control (not recorded which).

The chain uses TRBV18 and TRBJ1-6; 7 bases are shared with TRBD1. This CDR3 contains 15 residues. The germline gives CDR1 KGHSH, CDR2 LQKENI. V gave up 3 bases and J gave up 10 bases; unmatched junction bases: 9. This chain's CDR3 is CASSPSRQGDSPLHF. The CDR3 region has the DNA TGTGCCAGCTCACCGAGCAGACAGGGAGACTCACCCCTCCACTTT.

This clonotype was counted only a few times. This chain links TRBV10-3 with TRBJ1-2; D uncertain. The V end was cut by 6 bases, the J end by 7 bases, with 18 bases between. This CDR3 is 14 amino acids long. Germline V CDR1 and CDR2: ENHRY, SYGVKD. The CDR3 sequence is CAISMSPINPGYTF. The CDR3, as DNA: TGTGCCATCAGCATGAGCCCCATCAATCCTGGCTACACCTTC.

This clonotype occurred a few times. The chain joins TRBV6-6 to TRBJ2-7; 9 positions match TRBD2. This CDR3 is 17 amino acids long. The germline CDR1 and CDR2 sequences are MNHNY and SVGAGI (reference sequence). V gave up 4 bases and J gave up 2 bases; unmatched junction bases: 12. The CDR3 sequence: CASSSRNQASGTYEQYF. DNA for the CDR3: TGTGCCAGCAGTTCCCGGAATCAGGCTAGCGGGACCTACGAGCAGTACTTC.

V is TRBV6-5 and J is TRBJ2-5, with D possibly called TRBD1 or TRBD2 (5 bases each). This CDR3 has 14 residues. V shed 1 base and J shed 5 bases, with 11 bases lying between them. Germline CDR1 is MNHEY and CDR2 is SVGAGI. The CDR3 loop is CASSYLRGGETQYF. For the CDR3, the DNA is TGTGCCAGCAGTTACTTAAGGGGCGGGGAGACCCAGTACTTC.

This clonotype rates as medium-sized. This chain links TRBV2 with TRBJ2-3; TRBD1 or TRBD2 may be the D gene (5 bases each). This CDR3 region has 15 residues. The ends were cut back, 7 bases at V and 0 bases at J, with 14 bases in the middle. Germline lookup yields CDR1 SNHLY and CDR2 FYNNEI. DNA for the CDR3: TGTGCCAGCATTCGGGGCAACCCTAGCACAGATACGCAGTATTTT. Encoded protein: CASIRGNPSTDTQYF.